This T cell receptor beta chain was identified in a study of T-cell reconstitution after alpha-beta-depleted transplantation in children (dated by TCRdb to the mid-2010s). For the study in its entirety: T-cell immune reconstitution after TCRalphabeta/CD19-depleted allogeneic hematopoietic cell transplantation in children was quantitatively tracked in the study by means of TCR repertoire profiling.

CDR1 and CDR2 (LGHNA, YSLEER) derive from the germline V gene. From its cysteine to its phenylalanine, the CDR3 spans 16 amino acids. Left in the record is the CDR3 DNA by itself, 48 bases read in frame from the first base. Deletion took 2 bases off V and 0 bases off J, with a span of 11 bases between the germline ends. On the study overall, not on this receptor specifically: Over subsequent months, a decline in hyperexpanded clone frequencies was noted, and after one year, T-cell counts and TCRbeta diversity were mostly ascribed to newly produced T cells. The high TCRbeta diversity at day 60 in some patients was ascribed to recipient T cells and intrathymic progenitors that had survived conditioning. The apparently early recovery of alphabetaT-cell counts about two months after transplant reportedly depended on only several hundred rapidly expanded clones that came from non-depleted graft cells.

Per the publication, the treatment or condition label means: allogeneic hematopoietic cell transplantation with graft depleted of TCRalphabeta T cells and CD19 B cells. TCRalphabeta/CD19-depleted allogeneic hematopoietic cell grafts were given to the transplant recipients, all of whom were children. Comments on this clonotype: Which antigen it targets is not known. Per-base qualities were not stored, and no clone one base away is much larger.

The library was obtained by PCR. Sequencing took place on an Illumina HiSeq 2500. To normalize quantification of the TCRbeta repertoire, the TCR libraries were built with molecular barcoding that relied on unique molecular identifiers. TCRdb reprocessing: public reads trimmed at Q25 with fastp, clones called with MiXCR, in-frame beta chains kept. Every CDR3 protein is listed once, alongside the most common genes and DNA of its rows. The sample table contains about 600,000 distinct CDR3 sequences; only one count was recorded for 13% of them. The biggest ten clones account for over 2% of the sample. The TCR sequence derives from a male patient younger than 18 who had a stem cell transplant for acute myeloid leukemia, so the T cells may come from the graft donor. The sequences come from PBMCs, mostly from graft donor cells, collected 360 days after TCRalphabeta/CD19-depleted stem cell transplant. The rearranged chain carries TRBV4-3 and TRBJ2-1; no D segment can be confidently identified. Here is the DNA: TGCGCCAGCAGCCAACGGGTGATCCTCTCCTACAATGAGCAGTTCTTC. Translated, it reads CASSQRVILSYNEQFF.